These T cell receptor beta chains were read from a single sample in a study of blood T cell repertoires in COVID-19. The protocol was immunoSEQ multiplex PCR, while the TCRdb copy is restricted to in-frame clones and leaves out a portion. The sample yields around 60,000 clones, approximately 84% seen once. The source material was peripheral blood. The receptors shown here come from a man aged 60 to 75 with COVID-19, enrolled during active disease. Both conserved end residues are part of each CDR3. The order of the fields is V gene, D gene, CDR3 length, J gene, clone size, CDR3 DNA, CDR3 protein. A D gene is named only where the DNA matches it firmly. A clone size is listed for some rows: how often the clone was seen (once, few, many), or a class if it is expanded.

V gene: TRBV9
D gene: .
CDR3 length: 15
J gene: TRBJ2-1
clone size: .
CDR3 DNA: TGTGCCAGCAGCCCCCTCGGGGAGTCCTACAATGAGCAGTTCTTC
CDR3 protein: CASSPLGESYNEQFF

V gene: TRBV5-4
D gene: TRBD2
CDR3 length: 16
J gene: TRBJ2-2
clone size: .
CDR3 DNA: TGTGCCAGCAGCTTGGACCTAGCGGGAGACACCGGGGAGCTGTTTTTT
CDR3 protein: CASSLDLAGDTGELFF

V gene: TRBV6-6
D gene: TRBD1
CDR3 length: 18
J gene: TRBJ1-6
clone size: .
CDR3 DNA: TGTGCCAGCAGTCAACGCGGGACAGGGGCGTCCTATAATTCACCCCTCCACTTT
CDR3 protein: CASSQRGTGASYNSPLHF

V gene: TRBV29-1
D gene: .
CDR3 length: 14
J gene: TRBJ1-2
clone size: .
CDR3 DNA: TGCAGCGTTGATCCGCCTGGCACCGACTATGGCTACACCTTC
CDR3 protein: CSVDPPGTDYGYTF

V gene: TRBV28
D gene: .
CDR3 length: 15
J gene: TRBJ1-4
clone size: .
CDR3 DNA: TGTGCCAGCAGATTTGCGGGGCACTTAAATGAAAAACTGTTTTTT
CDR3 protein: CASRFAGHLNEKLFF

V gene: TRBV25-1
D gene: .
CDR3 length: 12
J gene: TRBJ1-1
clone size: .
CDR3 DNA: TGTGCCAGCAGTGACCGGGACATAAGGGCTTTCTTT
CDR3 protein: CASSDRDIRAFF

V gene: TRBV7-7
D gene: TRBD2
CDR3 length: 12
J gene: TRBJ2-1
clone size: .
CDR3 DNA: TGTGCTAAGGGACTAGATGTTCATGAGCAGTTCTTC
CDR3 protein: CAKGLDVHEQFF

V gene: TRBV10-3
D gene: .
CDR3 length: 15
J gene: TRBJ2-5
clone size: .
CDR3 DNA: TGTGCCATCAGTGAGTCAGGGGAATTTCAAGAGACCCAGTACTTC
CDR3 protein: CAISESGEFQETQYF

V gene: TRBV7-6
D gene: TRBD1
CDR3 length: 14
J gene: TRBJ1-5
clone size: .
CDR3 DNA: TGTGCCAGCAGCTCTAACAGGGGGGCTCAGCCCCAGCATTTT
CDR3 protein: CASSSNRGAQPQHF

V gene: TRBV3-1/TRBV3-2
D gene: .
CDR3 length: 14
J gene: TRBJ1-2
clone size: .
CDR3 DNA: TGTGCCAGCAGCCAAGATACAGGGACCTATGGCTACACCTTC
CDR3 protein: CASSQDTGTYGYTF

V gene: TRBV7-3
D gene: .
CDR3 length: 13
J gene: TRBJ2-3
clone size: once
CDR3 DNA: TGTGCCAGCAGCCGACAGGTTCAAGATACGCAGTATTTT
CDR3 protein: CASSRQVQDTQYF

V gene: TRBV7-9
D gene: .
CDR3 length: 12
J gene: TRBJ1-5
clone size: .
CDR3 DNA: TGTGCCAGCAGCTTAGTTGAGGGGCCCCAGCATTTT
CDR3 protein: CASSLVEGPQHF

V gene: TRBV6-1
D gene: .
CDR3 length: 14
J gene: TRBJ1-2
clone size: .
CDR3 DNA: TGTGCCAGCAGTGAATGGGAGGGCACCGGAGGCTACACCTTC
CDR3 protein: CASSEWEGTGGYTF

V gene: TRBV30
D gene: TRBD1
CDR3 length: 15
J gene: TRBJ1-1
clone size: once
CDR3 DNA: TGTGCCTGGAGTGCGGGGGCAGGGGGATACACTGAAGCTTTCTTT
CDR3 protein: CAWSAGAGGYTEAFF

V gene: TRBV24-1
D gene: .
CDR3 length: 13
J gene: TRBJ1-6
clone size: .
CDR3 DNA: TGTGCCACCAGTCTGACTTATAATTCACCCCTCCACTTT
CDR3 protein: CATSLTYNSPLHF

V gene: TRBV5-6
D gene: TRBD1
CDR3 length: 16
J gene: TRBJ1-6
clone size: .
CDR3 DNA: TGTGCCAGCAGCTTGGGATCAGGGGGCCGTAATTCACCCCTCCACTTT
CDR3 protein: CASSLGSGGRNSPLHF

V gene: TRBV5-1
D gene: .
CDR3 length: 15
J gene: TRBJ1-1
clone size: .
CDR3 DNA: TGCGCCAGCAGCATCACCCGACAGCGGAACACTGAAGCTTTCTTT
CDR3 protein: CASSITRQRNTEAFF

V gene: TRBV30
D gene: TRBD2
CDR3 length: 14
J gene: TRBJ2-2
clone size: .
CDR3 DNA: TGTGCCTGGAGGGTTAGCGGGGGTACCGGGGAGCTGTTTTTT
CDR3 protein: CAWRVSGGTGELFF

V gene: TRBV13
D gene: TRBD2
CDR3 length: 15
J gene: TRBJ2-2
clone size: .
CDR3 DNA: TGTGCCAGCAGCGGGGGAGGGACGAACACCGGGGAGCTGTTTTTT
CDR3 protein: CASSGGGTNTGELFF

V gene: TRBV7-3
D gene: .
CDR3 length: 14
J gene: TRBJ2-3
clone size: .
CDR3 DNA: TGTGCCAGCGACGAGAGGGTGAGGACAGATACGCAGTATTTT
CDR3 protein: CASDERVRTDTQYF

V gene: TRBV5-1
D gene: TRBD2
CDR3 length: 16
J gene: TRBJ2-2
clone size: .
CDR3 DNA: TGCGCCAGCAGCAGAAGGCTAGCGGGGCCCACCGGGGAGCTGTTTTTT
CDR3 protein: CASSRRLAGPTGELFF

V gene: TRBV7-2
D gene: .
CDR3 length: 14
J gene: TRBJ1-1
clone size: .
CDR3 DNA: TGTGCCAGCAGTTACAAACAGGGAAACACTGAAGCTTTCTTT
CDR3 protein: CASSYKQGNTEAFF

V gene: TRBV10-3
D gene: .
CDR3 length: 16
J gene: TRBJ1-2
clone size: .
CDR3 DNA: TGTGCCATCAAATGGGGCAGCGTCGATCCTAACTATGGCTACACCTTC
CDR3 protein: CAIKWGSVDPNYGYTF

V gene: TRBV15
D gene: TRBD2
CDR3 length: 13
J gene: TRBJ2-1
clone size: .
CDR3 DNA: TGTGCCACCAGGCGGGGGGGCCCCGATGAGCAGTTCTTC
CDR3 protein: CATRRGGPDEQFF

V gene: TRBV7-9
D gene: TRBD1
CDR3 length: 15
J gene: TRBJ1-2
clone size: .
CDR3 DNA: TGTGCCAGCAGCTTAGCCAACACAGGGGGATATGGCTACACCTTC
CDR3 protein: CASSLANTGGYGYTF

V gene: TRBV19
D gene: .
CDR3 length: 14
J gene: TRBJ2-5
clone size: .
CDR3 DNA: TGTGCCAGTAGTCAAGGGGTCCGAGGAGAGACCCAGTACTTC
CDR3 protein: CASSQGVRGETQYF